This T cell receptor beta chain was found in a study of identical twins. The germline V gene has CDR1 MNHEY and CDR2 SMNVEV (reference sequence). Trimming stripped 0 bases from V and 2 bases from J, with 6 bases between. The CDR3 is 14 amino acids. MiXCR, run by TCRdb on the 5' RACE reads, gives a single entry per CDR3 protein. The sample gives approximately 620,000 distinct CDR3 sequences, 8.6% of which show up once; more than 0.75% is in the top ten. This clonotype has ten or more counts. These data are also associated with another study on yellow fever vaccine responses in identical twins.

The TCR was taken from a woman under 30 in good health. Sequencing input: PBMCs. The chain links TRBV27 to TRBJ2-3; D gene ambiguous. The CDR3 DNA follows: TGTGCCAGCAGTTTATCCCCTAACACAGATACGCAGTATTTT. Protein sequence: CASSLSPNTDTQYF.